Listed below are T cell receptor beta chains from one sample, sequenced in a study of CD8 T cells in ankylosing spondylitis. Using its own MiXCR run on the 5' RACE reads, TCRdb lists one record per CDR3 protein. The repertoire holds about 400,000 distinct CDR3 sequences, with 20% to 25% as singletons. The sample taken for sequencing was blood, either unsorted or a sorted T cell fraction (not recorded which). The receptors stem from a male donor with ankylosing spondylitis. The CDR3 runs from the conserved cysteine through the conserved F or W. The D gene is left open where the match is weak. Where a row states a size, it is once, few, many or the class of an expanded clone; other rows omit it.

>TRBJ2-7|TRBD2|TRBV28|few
TGTGCCAGCAGTTTATCCCTAGCGGGAGGTCCCTACGAGCAGTACTTC
CASSLSLAGGPYEQYF
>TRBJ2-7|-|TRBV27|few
TGTGCCAGCAGTTTAAAGGATAGCGGAGTCCTTTCCTACGAGCAGTACTTC
CASSLKDSGVLSYEQYF
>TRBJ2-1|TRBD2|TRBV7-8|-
TGTGCCAGCAGCTTAAGCCTAGCGGGACAATCTGAGCAGTTCTTC
CASSLSLAGQSEQFF
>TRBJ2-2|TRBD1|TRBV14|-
TGTGCCAGCAGCGTACGTACAGACAGGGACACCGGGGAGCTGTTTTTT
CASSVRTDRDTGELFF
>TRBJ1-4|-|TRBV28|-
TGTGCCAGCAGGCCGCAGGGGATTAATGAAAAACTGTTTTTT
CASRPQGINEKLFF
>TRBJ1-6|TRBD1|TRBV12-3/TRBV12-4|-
TGTGCCAGCAGCCTTTACCCCGACAGGGATCTTTCACCCCTCCACTTT
CASSLYPDRDLSPLHF
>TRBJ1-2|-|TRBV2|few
TGTGCCAGCAGTGCCGTGAGAGGCTACACCTTC
CASSAVRGYTF
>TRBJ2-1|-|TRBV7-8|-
TGTGCCAGCACCTCGGAGGGCCACAATGAGCAGTTCTTC
CASTSEGHNEQFF
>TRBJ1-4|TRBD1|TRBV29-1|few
TGCAGCGCATTCGGACAGGGGGCTAATGAAAAACTGTTTTTT
CSAFGQGANEKLFF
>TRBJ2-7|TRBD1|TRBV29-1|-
TGCAGCGCCCTGGGACAGGGGGCGGGTGAGCAGTACTTC
CSALGQGAGEQYF
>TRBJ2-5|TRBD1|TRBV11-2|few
TGTGCCAGCAGCCCCAACCGACGGGACAGGCAGGGGCAAGAGACCCAGTACTTC
CASSPNRRDRQGQETQYF
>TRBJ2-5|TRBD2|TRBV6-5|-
TGTGCCAGCAGTTACAAAGTAGCGGGAGGCGGGGAGACCCAGTACTTC
CASSYKVAGGGETQYF
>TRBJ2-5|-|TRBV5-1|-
TGCGCCAGCAGCTTCGTGGTAGTAGGAAAAGAGACCCAGTACTTC
CASSFVVVGKETQYF
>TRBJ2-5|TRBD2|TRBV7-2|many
TGTGCCAGCAGCTTCCAGGGACTAGCGGGATTTCGAGAGACCCAGTACTTC
CASSFQGLAGFRETQYF
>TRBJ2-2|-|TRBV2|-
TGTGCCAGCAGTGAAGTTCGTCCCGGGGAGCTGTTTTTT
CASSEVRPGELFF
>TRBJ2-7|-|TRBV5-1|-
TGCGCCAGCAGCCGGGGGCGGGAGTACCACGAGCAGTACTTC
CASSRGREYHEQYF
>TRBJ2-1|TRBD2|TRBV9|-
TGTGCCAGCAGCGCCGGGACTAGCAGACACAATGAGCAGTTCTTC
CASSAGTSRHNEQFF
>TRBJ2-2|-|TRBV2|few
TGTGCCAGCAGGAGGGGGACTCAAAACACCGGGGAGCTGTTTTTT
CASRRGTQNTGELFF
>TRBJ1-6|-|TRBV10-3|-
TGTGCCATCAGGAGGGACGGGTATTCACCCCTCCACTTT
CAIRRDGYSPLHF
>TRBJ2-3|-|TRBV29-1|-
TGCAGCGTTGTTACCGGGGGCACAGATACGCAGTATTTT
CSVVTGGTDTQYF
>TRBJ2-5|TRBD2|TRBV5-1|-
TGCGCCAGCAGCACCTTAGCGGGTTTACAAGAGACCCAGTACTTC
CASSTLAGLQETQYF
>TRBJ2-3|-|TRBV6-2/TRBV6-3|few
TGTGCCAGCAGTTTCCTAGGTGATACGCAGTATTTT
CASSFLGDTQYF
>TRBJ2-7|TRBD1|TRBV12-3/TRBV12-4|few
TGTGCCAGCAGTTTTGACAGGGGGTCGCCCTACGAGCAGTACTTC
CASSFDRGSPYEQYF
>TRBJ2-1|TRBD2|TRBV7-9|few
TGTGCCAGCAGCTTAGGGCTAGCGGACCATGAGCAGTTCTTC
CASSLGLADHEQFF
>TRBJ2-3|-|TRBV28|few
TGTGCCAGCAGTCAACTCCGGGTCCCGTCCACAGATACGCAGTATTTT
CASSQLRVPSTDTQYF
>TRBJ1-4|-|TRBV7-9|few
TGTGCCAGCAGCCACCAGCGAACTAATGAAAAACTGTTTTTT
CASSHQRTNEKLFF
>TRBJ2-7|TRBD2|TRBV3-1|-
TGTGCCAGCAGCCAGCGGGGGTACGAGCAGTACTTC
CASSQRGYEQYF
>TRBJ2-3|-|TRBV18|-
TGTGCCAGCTCCCGCTGGGCTAGCGAGGCAGATACGCAGTATTTT
CASSRWASEADTQYF
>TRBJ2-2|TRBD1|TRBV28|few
TGTGCCAGCAGCCAGACAGGGGGCTGGAACACCGGGGAGCTGTTTTTT
CASSQTGGWNTGELFF
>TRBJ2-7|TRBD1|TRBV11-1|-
TGTGCCAGCAGCTTTTCCGGGACAGGGGCCGACCGGATTTACCAGCAGTACTTC
CASSFSGTGADRIYQQYF
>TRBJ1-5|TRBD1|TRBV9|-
TGTGCCAGCAGCGCAACCACCGGGACAGGGGGCGAGCCCCAGCATTTT
CASSATTGTGGEPQHF
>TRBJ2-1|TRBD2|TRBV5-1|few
TGCGCCAGCAGCTATCTGACTAGCGGGGACACTGAGCAGTTCTTC
CASSYLTSGDTEQFF
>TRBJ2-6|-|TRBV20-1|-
TGCAGTGCTACCACAGGCTCTGGGGCCAACGTCCTGACTTTC
CSATTGSGANVLTF
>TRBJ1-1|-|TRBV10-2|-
TGCGCCACAAAAAGGTACAGGGAAGGGATGAACACTGAAGCTTTCTTT
CATKRYREGMNTEAFF
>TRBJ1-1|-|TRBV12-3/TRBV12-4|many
TGTGCCAGCAGTGGATCCCCCAGGGGTGAAGCTTTCTTT
CASSGSPRGEAFF
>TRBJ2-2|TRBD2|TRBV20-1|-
TGCAGTGCTAGAGGACTAGCGGGAGCCACCGGGGAGCTGTTTTTT
CSARGLAGATGELFF
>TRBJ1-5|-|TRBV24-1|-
TGTGCCACCAGTGACCCCTGGGTGAATCAGCCCCAGCATTTT
CATSDPWVNQPQHF
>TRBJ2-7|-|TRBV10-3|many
TGTGCCATCAGCCGGGACGGTGACTACGAGCAGTACTTC
CAISRDGDYEQYF
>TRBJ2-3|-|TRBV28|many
TGTGCCAGCAGCGAGAGCGATGGGGGCTTCAGATATACGCAGTATTTT
CASSESDGGFRYTQYF
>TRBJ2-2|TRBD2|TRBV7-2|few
TGTGCCAGCAGCTCCCGAGGACTAGCGACCGGGGAGCTGTTTTTT
CASSSRGLATGELFF
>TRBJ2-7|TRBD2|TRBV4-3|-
TGCGCCAGCAGCCAAAATGTCCTAGCGGGAACTTCCTACGAGCAGTACTTC
CASSQNVLAGTSYEQYF
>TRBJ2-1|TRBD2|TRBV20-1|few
TGCAGTGCTACCCCCCTACTAGCGGGGACGGGGAATGAGCAGTTCTTC
CSATPLLAGTGNEQFF
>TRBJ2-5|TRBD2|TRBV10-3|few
TGTGCCATCAGCTCCGGGACTAGCGGTGGAGAGACCCAGTACTTC
CAISSGTSGGETQYF
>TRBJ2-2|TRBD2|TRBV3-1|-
TGTGCCAGCAGCCAAGCCGGGACTAGCGGGAGGGAGGAGCTGTTTTTT
CASSQAGTSGREELFF
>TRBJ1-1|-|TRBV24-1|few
TGTGCCACCAAGTCCGCTTTCTTT
CATKSAFF
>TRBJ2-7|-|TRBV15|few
TGTGCCACCAGCAGGGGGGAGCGGTCCTACGAGCAGTACTTC
CATSRGERSYEQYF